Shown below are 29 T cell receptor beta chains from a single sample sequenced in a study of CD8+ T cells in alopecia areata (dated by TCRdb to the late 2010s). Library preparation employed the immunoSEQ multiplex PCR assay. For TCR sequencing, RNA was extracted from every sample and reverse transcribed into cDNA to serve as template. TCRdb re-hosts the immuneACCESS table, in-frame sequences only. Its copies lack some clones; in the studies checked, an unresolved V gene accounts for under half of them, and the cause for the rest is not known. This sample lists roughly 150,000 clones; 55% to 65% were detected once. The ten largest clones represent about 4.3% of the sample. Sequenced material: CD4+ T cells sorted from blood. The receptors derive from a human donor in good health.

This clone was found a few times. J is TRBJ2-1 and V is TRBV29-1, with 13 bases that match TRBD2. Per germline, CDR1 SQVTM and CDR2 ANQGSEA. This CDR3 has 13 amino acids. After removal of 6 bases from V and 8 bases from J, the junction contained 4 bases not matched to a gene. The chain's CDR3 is CSVLAGGSYEQFF. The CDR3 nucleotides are TGCAGCGTACTAGCGGGAGGGTCCTATGAGCAGTTCTTC.

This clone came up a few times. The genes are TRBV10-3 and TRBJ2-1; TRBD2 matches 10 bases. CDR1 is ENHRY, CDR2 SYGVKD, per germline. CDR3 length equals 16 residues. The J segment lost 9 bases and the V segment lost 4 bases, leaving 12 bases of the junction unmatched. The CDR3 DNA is TGTGCCATCAGTGTTGGACCCCTAGCGGGAGTAGGTGAGCAGTTCTTC. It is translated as CAISVGPLAGVGEQFF.

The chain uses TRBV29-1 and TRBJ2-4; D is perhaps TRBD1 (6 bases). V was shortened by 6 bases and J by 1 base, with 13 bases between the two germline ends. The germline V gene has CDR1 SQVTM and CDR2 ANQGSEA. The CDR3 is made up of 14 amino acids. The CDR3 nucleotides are TGCAGCGTCGCACAGGGTTCCGCCAAAAACATTCAGTACTTC. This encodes CSVAQGSAKNIQYF.

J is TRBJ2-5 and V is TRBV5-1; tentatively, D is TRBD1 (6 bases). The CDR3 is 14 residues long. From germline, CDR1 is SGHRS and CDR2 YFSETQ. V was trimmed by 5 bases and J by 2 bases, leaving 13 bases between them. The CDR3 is CASRPGTPQETQYF. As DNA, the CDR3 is TGCGCCAGCAGGCCCGGGACACCACAAGAGACCCAGTACTTC.

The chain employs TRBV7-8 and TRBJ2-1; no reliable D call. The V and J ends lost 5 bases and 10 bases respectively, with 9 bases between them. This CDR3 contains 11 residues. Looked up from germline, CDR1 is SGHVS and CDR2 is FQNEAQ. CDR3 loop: CASSIAREQFF. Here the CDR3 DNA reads TGTGCCAGCAGCATTGCAAGGGAGCAGTTCTTC.

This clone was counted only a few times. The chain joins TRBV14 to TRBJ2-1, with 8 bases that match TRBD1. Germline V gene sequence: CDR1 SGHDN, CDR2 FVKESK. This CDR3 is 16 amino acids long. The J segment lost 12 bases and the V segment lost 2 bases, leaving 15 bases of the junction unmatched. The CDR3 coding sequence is TGTGCCAGCAGCCAAAGGACAGGGCCGCTCCAAAAGGGGCAGTTCTTC. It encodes CASSQRTGPLQKGQFF.

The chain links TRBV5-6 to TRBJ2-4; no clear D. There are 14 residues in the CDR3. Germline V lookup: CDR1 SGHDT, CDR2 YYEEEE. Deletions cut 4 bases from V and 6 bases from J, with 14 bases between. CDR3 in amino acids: CASSPDLGRNIQYF. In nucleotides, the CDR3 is TGTGCCAGCAGCCCTGACCTAGGAAGAAACATTCAGTACTTC. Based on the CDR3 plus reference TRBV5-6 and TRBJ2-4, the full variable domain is DAGVTQSPTHLIKTRGQQVTLRCSPKSGHDTVSWYQQALGQGPQFIFQYYEEEERQRGNFPDRFSGHQFPNYSSELNVNALLLGDSALYLCASSPDLGRNIQYFGAGTRLSVL.

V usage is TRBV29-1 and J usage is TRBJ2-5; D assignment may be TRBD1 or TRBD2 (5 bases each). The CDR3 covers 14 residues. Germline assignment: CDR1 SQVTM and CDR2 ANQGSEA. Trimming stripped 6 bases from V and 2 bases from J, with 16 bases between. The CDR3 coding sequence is TGCAGCGTCCCGGGGACGGTGAATCAAGAGACCCAGTACTTC. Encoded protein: CSVPGTVNQETQYF.

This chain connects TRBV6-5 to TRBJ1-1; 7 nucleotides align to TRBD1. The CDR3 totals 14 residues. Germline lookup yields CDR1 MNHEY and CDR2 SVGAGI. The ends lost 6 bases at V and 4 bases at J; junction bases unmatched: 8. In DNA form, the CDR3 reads TGTGCCAGCAGCCTCGACAGGGTTTCCACTGAAGCTTTCTTT. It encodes CASSLDRVSTEAFF.

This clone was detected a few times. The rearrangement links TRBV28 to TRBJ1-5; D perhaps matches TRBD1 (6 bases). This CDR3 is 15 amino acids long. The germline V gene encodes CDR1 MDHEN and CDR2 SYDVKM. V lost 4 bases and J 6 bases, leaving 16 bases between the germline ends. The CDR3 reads CASSSPRDKRQPQHF. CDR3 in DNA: TGTGCCAGCAGTTCACCTAGGGACAAGCGTCAGCCCCAGCATTTT.

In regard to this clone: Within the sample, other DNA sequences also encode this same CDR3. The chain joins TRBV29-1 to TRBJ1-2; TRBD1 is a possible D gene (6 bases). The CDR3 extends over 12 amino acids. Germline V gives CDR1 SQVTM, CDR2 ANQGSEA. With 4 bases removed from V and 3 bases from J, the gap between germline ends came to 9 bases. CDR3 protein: CSVVQGDYGYTF. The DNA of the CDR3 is TGCAGCGTTGTACAGGGAGACTATGGCTACACCTTC. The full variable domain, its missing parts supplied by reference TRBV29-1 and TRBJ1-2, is SAVISQKPSRDICQRGTSLTIQCQVDSQVTMMFWYRQQPGQSLTLIATANQGSEATYESGFVIDKFPISRPNLTFSTLTVSNMSPEDSSIYLCSVVQGDYGYTFGSGTRLTVV.

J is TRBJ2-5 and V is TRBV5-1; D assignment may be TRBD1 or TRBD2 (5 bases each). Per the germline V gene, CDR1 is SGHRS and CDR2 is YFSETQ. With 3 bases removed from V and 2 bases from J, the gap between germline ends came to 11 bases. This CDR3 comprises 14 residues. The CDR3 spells CASSYRDGQETQYF. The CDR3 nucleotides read TGCGCCAGCAGCTACCGGGACGGTCAAGAGACCCAGTACTTC.

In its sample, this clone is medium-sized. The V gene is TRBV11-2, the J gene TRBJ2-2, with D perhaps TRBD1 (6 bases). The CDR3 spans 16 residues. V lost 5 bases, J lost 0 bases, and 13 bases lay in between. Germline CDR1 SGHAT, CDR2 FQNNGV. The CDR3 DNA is TGTGCCAGCAGCGATTATGGGACATCGAACACCGGGGAGCTGTTTTTT. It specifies CASSDYGTSNTGELFF. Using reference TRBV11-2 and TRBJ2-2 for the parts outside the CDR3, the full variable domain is EAGVAQSPRYKIIEKRQSVAFWCNPISGHATLYWYQQILGQGPKLLIQFQNNGVVDDSQLPKDRFSAERLKGVDSTLKIQPAKLEDSAVYLCASSDYGTSNTGELFFGEGSRLTVL.

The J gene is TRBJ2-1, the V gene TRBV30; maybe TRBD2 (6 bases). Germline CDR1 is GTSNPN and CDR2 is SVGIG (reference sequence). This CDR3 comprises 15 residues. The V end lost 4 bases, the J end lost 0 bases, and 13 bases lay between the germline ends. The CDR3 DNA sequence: TGTGCCTGGAAGTTCGGGAGTGGCTCCTACAATGAGCAGTTCTTC. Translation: CAWKFGSGSYNEQFF.

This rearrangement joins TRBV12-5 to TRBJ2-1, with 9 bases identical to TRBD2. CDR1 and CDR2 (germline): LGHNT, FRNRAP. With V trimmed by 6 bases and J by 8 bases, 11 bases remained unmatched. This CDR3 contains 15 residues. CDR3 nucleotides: TGTGCTAGTGGCCTTGGGAGCGGGAGGAACGATGAGCAGTTCTTC. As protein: CASGLGSGRNDEQFF.

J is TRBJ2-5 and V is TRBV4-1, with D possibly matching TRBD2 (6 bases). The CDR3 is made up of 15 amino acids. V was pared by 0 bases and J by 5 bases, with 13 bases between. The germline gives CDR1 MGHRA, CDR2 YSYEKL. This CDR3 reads CASSQEVGGTETQYF. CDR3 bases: TGCGCCAGCAGCCAAGAGGTCGGCGGGACGGAGACCCAGTACTTC.

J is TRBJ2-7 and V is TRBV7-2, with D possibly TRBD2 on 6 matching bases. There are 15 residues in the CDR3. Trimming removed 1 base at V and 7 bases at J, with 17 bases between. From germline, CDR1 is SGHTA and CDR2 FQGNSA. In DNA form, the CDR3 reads TGTGCCAGCAGCTTAGGCCTCCAGGTGGGGGGAGAGCAGTACTTC. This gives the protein CASSLGLQVGGEQYF.

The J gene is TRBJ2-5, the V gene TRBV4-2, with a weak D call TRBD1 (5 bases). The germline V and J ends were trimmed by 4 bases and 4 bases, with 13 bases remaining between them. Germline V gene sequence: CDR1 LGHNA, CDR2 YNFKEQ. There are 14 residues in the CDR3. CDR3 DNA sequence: TGTGCCAGCAGCCGAACCCTGGGGCGAGAGACCCAGTACTTC. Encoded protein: CASSRTLGRETQYF.

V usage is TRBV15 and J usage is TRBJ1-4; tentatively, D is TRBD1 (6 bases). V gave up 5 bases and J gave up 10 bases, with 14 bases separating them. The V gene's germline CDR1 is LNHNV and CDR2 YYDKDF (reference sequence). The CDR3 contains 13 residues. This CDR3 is CATSSTGGRKLFF. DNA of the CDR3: TGTGCCACCAGCTCCACCGGGGGCAGAAAACTGTTTTTT.

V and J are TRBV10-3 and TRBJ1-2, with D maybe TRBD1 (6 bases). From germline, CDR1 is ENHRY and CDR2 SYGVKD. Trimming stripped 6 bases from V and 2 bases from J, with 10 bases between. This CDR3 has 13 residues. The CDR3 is CAISSQGNYGYTF. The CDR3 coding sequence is TGTGCCATCAGCTCACAGGGAAACTATGGCTACACCTTC.

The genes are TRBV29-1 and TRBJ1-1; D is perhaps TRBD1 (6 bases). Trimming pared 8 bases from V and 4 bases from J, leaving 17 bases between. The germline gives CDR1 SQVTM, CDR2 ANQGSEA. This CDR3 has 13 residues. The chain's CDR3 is CSTPRGASTEAFF. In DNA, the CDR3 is TGCAGCACCCCGCGGGGGGCTTCCACTGAAGCTTTCTTT.

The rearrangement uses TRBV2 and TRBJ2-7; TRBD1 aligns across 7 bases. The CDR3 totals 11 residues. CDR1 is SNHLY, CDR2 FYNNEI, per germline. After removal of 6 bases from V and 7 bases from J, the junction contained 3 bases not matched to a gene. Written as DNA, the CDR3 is TGTGCCAGCAGGCTGGACAGGGAGCAGTACTTC. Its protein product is CASRLDREQYF.

The CDR3 here is CASSTGAITDTQYF. The CDR3 region has the DNA TGTGCCAGCTCCACAGGGGCTATCACAGATACGCAGTATTTT. V and J are TRBV18 and TRBJ2-3, with 7 positions matching TRBD1. CDR3 length: 14 amino acids. The ends lost 6 bases at V and 2 bases at J; junction bases unmatched: 5. The germline CDR1 and CDR2 sequences are KGHSH and LQKENI. The variable domain in full, with the rest retrieved from reference TRBV18 and TRBJ2-3, is NAGVMQNPRHLVRRRGQEARLRCSPMKGHSHVYWYRQLPEEGLKFMVYLQKENIIDESGMPKERFSAEFPKEGPSILRIQQVVRGDSAAYFCASSTGAITDTQYFGPGTRLTVL.

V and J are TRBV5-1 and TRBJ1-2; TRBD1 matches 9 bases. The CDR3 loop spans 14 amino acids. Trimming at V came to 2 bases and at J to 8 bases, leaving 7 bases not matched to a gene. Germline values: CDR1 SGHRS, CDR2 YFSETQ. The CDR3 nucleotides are TGCGCCAGCAGCTTACCGGGACAGGGACAAGGCTACACCTTC. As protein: CASSLPGQGQGYTF.

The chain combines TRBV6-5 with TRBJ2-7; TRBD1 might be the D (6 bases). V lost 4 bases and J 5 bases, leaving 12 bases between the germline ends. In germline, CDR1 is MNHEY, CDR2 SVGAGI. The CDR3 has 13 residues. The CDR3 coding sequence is TGTGCCAGCAGTTCCGGACAGCTCAACGAGCAGTACTTC. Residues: CASSSGQLNEQYF.

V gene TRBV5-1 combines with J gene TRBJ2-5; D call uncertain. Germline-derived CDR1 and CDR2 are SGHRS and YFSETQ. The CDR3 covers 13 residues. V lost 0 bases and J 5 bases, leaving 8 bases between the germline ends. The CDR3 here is CASSLEGLETQYF. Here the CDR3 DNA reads TGCGCCAGCAGCTTGGAGGGTTTGGAGACCCAGTACTTC.

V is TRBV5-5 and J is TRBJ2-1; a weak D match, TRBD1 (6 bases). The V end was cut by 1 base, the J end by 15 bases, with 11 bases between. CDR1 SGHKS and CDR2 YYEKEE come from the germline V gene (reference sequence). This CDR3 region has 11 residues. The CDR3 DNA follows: TGTGCCAGCAGCTTGATTACAGGGATGTTCTTC. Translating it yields CASSLITGMFF.

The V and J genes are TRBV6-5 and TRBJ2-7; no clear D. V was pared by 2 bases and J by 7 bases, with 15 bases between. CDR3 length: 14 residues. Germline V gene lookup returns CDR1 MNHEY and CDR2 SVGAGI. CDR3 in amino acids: CASSYGPRSSEQYF. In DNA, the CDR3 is TGTGCCAGCAGTTACGGACCCCGGTCCTCTGAGCAGTACTTC.

The CDR3 DNA is TGCGCCAGCAGCCCCCCCGGGGGGCTATGGACTGAAGCTTTCTTT. Encoded protein: CASSPPGGLWTEAFF. The chain links TRBV4-1 to TRBJ1-1, with a possible D match to TRBD1 (6 bases). The V end lost 4 bases, the J end lost 5 bases, and 17 bases lay between the germline ends. The CDR3 totals 15 residues. Germline loops: CDR1 MGHRA, CDR2 YSYEKL.